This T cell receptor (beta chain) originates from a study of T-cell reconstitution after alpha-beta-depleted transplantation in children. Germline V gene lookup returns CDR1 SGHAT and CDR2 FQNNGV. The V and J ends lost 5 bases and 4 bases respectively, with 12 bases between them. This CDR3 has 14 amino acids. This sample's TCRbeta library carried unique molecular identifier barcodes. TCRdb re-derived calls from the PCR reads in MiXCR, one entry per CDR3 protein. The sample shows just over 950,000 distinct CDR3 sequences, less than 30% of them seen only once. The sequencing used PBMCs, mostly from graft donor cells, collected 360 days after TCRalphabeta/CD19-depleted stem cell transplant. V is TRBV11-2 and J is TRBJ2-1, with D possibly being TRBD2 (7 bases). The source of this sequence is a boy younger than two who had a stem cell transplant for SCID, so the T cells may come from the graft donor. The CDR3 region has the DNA TGTGCCAGCAGCAACGGGGGGCTTTACAATGAGCAGTTCTTC. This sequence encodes CASSNGGLYNEQFF. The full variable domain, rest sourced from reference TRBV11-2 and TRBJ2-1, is EAGVAQSPRYKIIEKRQSVAFWCNPISGHATLYWYQQILGQGPKLLIQFQNNGVVDDSQLPKDRFSAERLKGVDSTLKIQPAKLEDSAVYLCASSNGGLYNEQFFGPGTRLTVL.